Presented here are 23 T cell receptor beta chains from one specimen sequenced in a study of neurological immune-mediated disorders (dated by TCRdb to the late 2010s). The method behind the library was 5' RACE. Sequenced on an Illumina HiSeq 2500. TCRdb cleaned the public reads at Q25 with fastp, built clones with MiXCR and kept in-frame beta chains. Rows with a matching CDR3 protein are joined into one entry that keeps the most common DNA and genes. Within this sample are fewer than 85,000 distinct CDR3 sequences, with under 20% of them counted one time only. In total, the top ten clones hold about 16% of the sample. Sequenced: PBMCs. These receptors all stem from a woman aged 40 to 50 in good health.

This clonotype was seen a few times. The V and J genes are TRBV20-1 and TRBJ1-5, with D unresolved. V lost 3 bases, J lost 2 bases, and 14 bases lay in between. The CDR3 is made up of 15 amino acids. Germline CDR1 reads DFQATT; CDR2 reads SNEGSKA (reference sequence). The CDR3 region is CSASPGFQGNQPQHF. In DNA, the CDR3 is TGCAGTGCTAGCCCGGGGTTCCAAGGCAATCAGCCCCAGCATTTT.

In this sample, this clonotype turned up many times. This sequence joins TRBV4-3 and TRBJ1-3; no firm D call. Trimming pared 1 base from V and 9 bases from J, leaving 10 bases between. The CDR3 contains 13 residues. The V gene's germline CDR1 is LGHNA and CDR2 YSLEER. The CDR3 DNA reads as TGCGCCAGCAGCCAAGGGCCGGGCGGCACCATATATTTT. Translated, it gives CASSQGPGGTIYF.

This clonotype has at least ten counts. This chain uses TRBV6-5 with TRBJ2-7; 8 bases are a match to TRBD2. The V gene end was trimmed by 10 bases and the J gene end by 3 bases; junction bases not matched to a gene: 17. The CDR3 contains 16 residues. CDR1 and CDR2 from the germline V gene are MNHEY and SVGAGI. The CDR3 nucleotides read TGTGCCACCGCGTCGGGGGGGGGCCCCTCCATCTACGAGCAGTACTTC. It translates to CATASGGGPSIYEQYF.

This clonotype was picked up many times. This rearrangement joins TRBV2 to TRBJ1-5, with a weak D call TRBD1 (5 bases). Germline values: CDR1 SNHLY, CDR2 FYNNEI. Trimming removed 7 bases at V and 4 bases at J, with 11 bases between. The CDR3 is 13 amino acids. CDR3 sequence: CASTRGVNQPQHF. The CDR3 nucleotides read TGTGCCAGCACCCGGGGCGTAAATCAGCCCCAGCATTTT.

This chain connects TRBV2 to TRBJ2-3, with TRBD2 identical over 9 bases. CDR3 length: 17 amino acids. Germline CDR1 is SNHLY and CDR2 is FYNNEI. V was clipped by 6 bases and J by 4 bases; unmatched bases: 14. CDR3 protein: CASRDRLAVIRPDTQYF. The CDR3 DNA sequence: TGTGCCAGCAGGGACAGACTAGCGGTCATAAGGCCAGATACGCAGTATTTT.

This clonotype occurred many times. The gene calls are TRBV27 and TRBJ2-3, with TRBD2 identical over 7 bases. Unmatched junction bases numbered 12, after V lost 5 bases and J lost 4 bases. Germline lookup yields CDR1 MNHEY and CDR2 SMNVEV (reference sequence). The CDR3 is 16 residues long. CDR3 coding DNA: TGTGCCAGCAGTCCCCCCGGACTAGTGGGTTCAGATACGCAGTATTTT. Translation gives CASSPPGLVGSDTQYF.

This clonotype was picked up many times. This sequence joins TRBV5-1 and TRBJ2-7, with 12 bases aligning to TRBD2. Germline values: CDR1 SGHRS, CDR2 YFSETQ. The CDR3 covers 18 residues. The V gene end was trimmed by 1 base and the J gene end by 0 bases; junction bases not matched to a gene: 8. This chain's CDR3 is CASSLIPSGGASSYEQYF. The CDR3 DNA follows: TGCGCCAGCAGCTTGATCCCTAGCGGGGGGGCAAGCTCCTACGAGCAGTACTTC.

At least ten counts were recorded for this clonotype. The rearrangement uses TRBV7-2 and TRBJ2-3; the match to TRBD2 covers 9 bases. The CDR3 is 14 amino acids. Germline CDR1 reads SGHTA; CDR2 reads FQGNSA. V gave up 10 bases and J gave up 1 base; unmatched junction bases: 6. CDR3 DNA sequence: TGTGCCACGTTAAGGACTAGCGGCACAGATACGCAGTATTTT. Amino acid sequence: CATLRTSGTDTQYF.

This clonotype appeared many times. The chain combines TRBV2 with TRBJ2-1; D is tentatively TRBD1 or TRBD2 (5 bases each). Trimming removed 3 bases from V and 15 bases from J, with 18 bases in between. CDR3 length: 13 amino acids. Germline CDR1 reads SNHLY; CDR2 reads FYNNEI. The CDR3 nucleotides are TGTGCCAGCAGTGATGGTTTCGGGGCTAGTGGGTTCTTC. Residues: CASSDGFGASGFF. Full variable domain (outside the CDR3, taken from reference TRBV2 and TRBJ2-1): EPEVTQTPSHQVTQMGQEVILRCVPISNHLYFYWYRQILGQKVEFLVSFYNNEISEKSEIFDDQFSVERPDGSNFTLKIRSTKLEDSAMYFCASSDGFGASGFFGPGTRLTVL.

The rearrangement links TRBV11-2 to TRBJ2-7, with a possible D match to TRBD2 (5 bases). V was clipped by 1 base and J by 2 bases, with 12 bases between them. Germline V gene data show CDR1 as SGHAT and CDR2 as FQNNGV. CDR3 length: 15 residues. In nucleotides, the CDR3 is TGTGCCAGCAGCTTAGGCGGGTCAGCGGCCTACGAGCAGTACTTC. Translation: CASSLGGSAAYEQYF. Filled out from reference TRBV11-2 and TRBJ2-7, the complete variable domain reads EAGVAQSPRYKIIEKRQSVAFWCNPISGHATLYWYQQILGQGPKLLIQFQNNGVVDDSQLPKDRFSAERLKGVDSTLKIQPAKLEDSAVYLCASSLGGSAAYEQYFGPGTRLTVT.

In regard to this clonotype: It may be a read error: a sequence one base away is much more abundant. The J gene is TRBJ2-7, the V gene TRBV7-8; possibly TRBD1 for D (6 bases). From germline, CDR1 is SGHVS and CDR2 FQNEAQ. CDR3 length: 14 amino acids. The V gene lost 7 bases and the J gene lost 7 bases, with 20 bases spanning the gap. CDR3 coding DNA: TGTGCCAGCATCCCCCACTACAGGGTGGGGGAGCAGTACGTC. This codes for CASIPHYRVGEQYV.

This clonotype was found many times. This chain links TRBV5-1 with TRBJ1-2, with D possibly TRBD1 on 5 matching bases. In germline, CDR1 is SGHRS, CDR2 YFSETQ. There are 15 residues in the CDR3. V lost 4 bases to trimming and J lost 4 bases, with 17 bases between them. CDR3: CASSMGRIPSYGYTF. In nucleotides, the CDR3 is TGCGCCAGCAGCATGGGACGGATCCCTTCCTATGGCTACACCTTC.

The chain uses TRBV4-2 and TRBJ1-5; no clear D. CDR1 is LGHNA, CDR2 YNFKEQ, per germline. The V end lost 0 bases, the J end lost 6 bases, and 12 bases lay between the germline ends. The CDR3 length is 15 residues. The CDR3 protein is CASSQDSGSCQPQHF. The CDR3 bases are TGTGCCAGCAGCCAAGATAGTGGCTCGTGTCAGCCCCAGCATTTT.

This clonotype was seen at least ten times. The V call is TRBV2, the J call TRBJ1-1, with no clear D. Germline values: CDR1 SNHLY, CDR2 FYNNEI. The CDR3 sequence is 17 residues long. V lost 3 bases to trimming and J lost 0 bases, with 17 bases between them. CDR3 sequence reads: CASSDGPIGILNTEAFF. The DNA of the CDR3 is TGTGCCAGCAGTGATGGCCCAATAGGGATCCTGAACACTGAAGCTTTCTTT.

This clonotype has at least ten counts. The genes are TRBV6-5 and TRBJ1-5; perhaps TRBD1 as D (5 bases). CDR3 length: 14 residues. CDR1 MNHEY and CDR2 SVGAGI come from the germline V gene. Trimming stripped 10 bases from V and 8 bases from J, with 21 bases between. The CDR3 DNA is TGTGCCACCCGGGGCACGCGTCGGGCGGAGCCCCAGCATTTT. Encoded protein: CATRGTRRAEPQHF.

Concerning this clonotype itself: The junction does not match germline at one end; this may be a read error. The chain recombines TRBV10-3 with TRBJ1-5, with D perhaps TRBD1 (5 bases). Germline V CDR1 and CDR2: ENHRY, SYGVKD. The CDR3 loop spans 15 amino acids. The DNA for the CDR3 is TGTTCCATCAGTGAGTCTGTTGCAGGGACTAAGCCACAGCATTTT. Its translation is CSISESVAGTKPQHF.

The sample holds many counts of this clonotype. This CDR3 is CASSSGNTGNQPQHF. The CDR3 region has the DNA TGTGCCAGCAGCTCCGGTAATACTGGCAATCAGCCCCAGCATTTT. V and J are TRBV7-8 and TRBJ1-5; unclear D gene. The CDR3 length is 15 residues. CDR1 and CDR2 from the germline V gene are SGHVS and FQNEAQ. The germline V and J ends were trimmed by 4 bases and 2 bases, with 12 bases remaining between them. The full variable domain, its missing parts supplied by reference TRBV7-8 and TRBJ1-5, is GAGVSQSPRYKVAKRGQDVALRCDPISGHVSLFWYQQALGQGPEFLTYFQNEAQLDKSGLPSDRFFAERPEGSVSTLKIQRTQQEDSAVYLCASSSGNTGNQPQHFGDGTRLSIL.

This clonotype showed up many times. The chain uses TRBV20-1 and TRBJ2-7; TRBD2 matches 8 bases. In germline, CDR1 is DFQATT, CDR2 SNEGSKA (reference sequence). After removal of 3 bases from V and 2 bases from J, the junction contained 6 bases not matched to a gene. There are 14 residues in the CDR3. The CDR3 DNA sequence: TGCAGTGCTAGTCCCCTCGGGGGGGCCTACGAGCAGTACGTC. Its protein product is CSASPLGGAYEQYV.

This clonotype appeared a few times. V usage is TRBV6-1 and J usage is TRBJ2-2, with TRBD1 matching 7 bases. Germline lookup yields CDR1 MNHNS and CDR2 SASEGT. With 3 bases clipped from V and 6 bases from J, the junction kept 10 bases outside the gene matches. The CDR3 contains 16 residues. The CDR3 DNA follows: TGTGCCAGCAGTGACCGAGAAGGGGGCTCCCCCGGGGAGCTGTTTTTT. This gives the protein CASSDREGGSPGELFF.

This clonotype was picked up many times. The rearrangement links TRBV20-1 to TRBJ2-3; 9 bases map to TRBD2. V lost 7 bases, J lost 4 bases, and 9 bases stayed unmatched. CDR3 length equals 14 residues. Germline V gives CDR1 DFQATT, CDR2 SNEGSKA (reference sequence). The CDR3 loop is CSGGRAGGSDTQYF. The CDR3 nucleotides are TGCAGTGGGGGGCGAGCGGGGGGTTCAGATACGCAGTATTTT.

This clonotype was seen at least ten times. This rearrangement joins TRBV7-8 to TRBJ1-4; 9 bases are a match to TRBD1. There are 16 residues in the CDR3. Trimming removed 6 bases from V and 2 bases from J; junction bases left unmatched: 7. The germline V gene encodes CDR1 SGHVS and CDR2 FQNEAQ. CDR3 sequence: CASRQDRGATNEKLFF. The CDR3 DNA reads as TGTGCCAGCAGGCAAGACAGGGGGGCGACTAATGAAAAACTGTTTTTT.

This clonotype was seen at least ten times. The chain is built from TRBV18 and TRBJ2-3, with D tentatively TRBD1 or TRBD2 (5 bases each). V was cut by 3 bases and J by 2 bases, with 15 bases left in between. Looked up from germline, CDR1 is KGHSH and CDR2 is LQKENI. This CDR3 has 16 amino acids. The CDR3 loop reads CASSPVSGRDTDTQYF. DNA of the CDR3: TGTGCCAGCTCACCGGTATCGGGACGCGACACAGATACGCAGTATTTT. The full variable domain, in which reference TRBV18 and TRBJ2-3 provide the parts outside the CDR3, is NAGVMQNPRHLVRRRGQEARLRCSPMKGHSHVYWYRQLPEEGLKFMVYLQKENIIDESGMPKERFSAEFPKEGPSILRIQQVVRGDSAAYFCASSPVSGRDTDTQYFGPGTRLTVL.

This clonotype was counted ten times or more. The V and J genes are TRBV28 and TRBJ2-7; unclear D gene. The CDR3 contains 13 residues. The V gene lost 7 bases and the J gene lost 0 bases, with 10 bases spanning the gap. The germline CDR1 and CDR2 sequences are MDHEN and SYDVKM. The DNA for the CDR3 is TGTGCCAGCAAAAAGAGGAGCTCCTACGAGCAGTACGTC. The encoded protein is CASKKRSSYEQYV.